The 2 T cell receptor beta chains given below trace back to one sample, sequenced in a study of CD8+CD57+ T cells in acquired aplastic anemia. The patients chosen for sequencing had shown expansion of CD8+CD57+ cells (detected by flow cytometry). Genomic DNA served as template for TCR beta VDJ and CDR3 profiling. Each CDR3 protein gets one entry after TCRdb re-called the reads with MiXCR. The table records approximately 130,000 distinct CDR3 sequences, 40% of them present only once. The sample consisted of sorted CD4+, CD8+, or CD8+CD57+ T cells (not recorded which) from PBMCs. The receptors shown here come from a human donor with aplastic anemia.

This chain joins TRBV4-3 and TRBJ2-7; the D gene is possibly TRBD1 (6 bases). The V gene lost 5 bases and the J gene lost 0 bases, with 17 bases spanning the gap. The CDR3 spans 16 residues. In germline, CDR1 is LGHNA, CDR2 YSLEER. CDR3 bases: TGCGCCAGCAGCGTCCAGACAGGCCTCTCCTCCTACGAGCAGTACGTC. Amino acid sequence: CASSVQTGLSSYEQYV.

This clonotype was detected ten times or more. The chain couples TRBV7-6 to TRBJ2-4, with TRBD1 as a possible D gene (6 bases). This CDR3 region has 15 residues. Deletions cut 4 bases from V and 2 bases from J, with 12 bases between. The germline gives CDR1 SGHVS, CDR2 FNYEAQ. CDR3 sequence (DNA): TGTGCCAGCAGCTCAGGGGTTGGGACCAAAAACATTCAGTACTTC. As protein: CASSSGVGTKNIQYF.